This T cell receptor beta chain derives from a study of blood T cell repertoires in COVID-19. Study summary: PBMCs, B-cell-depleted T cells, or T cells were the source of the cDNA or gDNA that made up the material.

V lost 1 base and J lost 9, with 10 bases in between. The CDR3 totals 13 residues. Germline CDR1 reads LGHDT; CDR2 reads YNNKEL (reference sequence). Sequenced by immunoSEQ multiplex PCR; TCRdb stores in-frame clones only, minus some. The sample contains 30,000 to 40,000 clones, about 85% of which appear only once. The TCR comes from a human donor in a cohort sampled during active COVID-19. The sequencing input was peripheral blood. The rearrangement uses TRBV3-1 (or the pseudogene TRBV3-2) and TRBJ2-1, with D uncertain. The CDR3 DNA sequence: TGTGCCAGCAGCCAAGGGGTGTCTAGTGAGCAGTTCTTC. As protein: CASSQGVSSEQFF.